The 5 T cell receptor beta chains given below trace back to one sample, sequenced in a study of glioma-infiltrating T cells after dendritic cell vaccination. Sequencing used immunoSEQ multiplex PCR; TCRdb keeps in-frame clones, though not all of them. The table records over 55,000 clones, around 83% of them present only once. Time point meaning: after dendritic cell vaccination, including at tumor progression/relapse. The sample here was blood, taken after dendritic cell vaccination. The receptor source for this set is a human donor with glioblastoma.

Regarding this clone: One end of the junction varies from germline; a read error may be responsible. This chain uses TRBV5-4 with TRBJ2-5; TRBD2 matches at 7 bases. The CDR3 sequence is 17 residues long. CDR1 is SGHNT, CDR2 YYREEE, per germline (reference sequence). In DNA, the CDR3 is TGTGCCAGCACCTTGGGAGCTCCGGGACTAAGCCAAGAGACCCAGTACTTC. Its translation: CASTLGAPGLSQETQYF. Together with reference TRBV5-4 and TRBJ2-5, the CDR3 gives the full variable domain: ETGVTQSPTHLIKTRGQQVTLRCSSQSGHNTVSWYQQALGQGPQFIFQYYREEENGRGNFPPRFSGLQFPNYSSELNVNALELDDSALYLCASTLGAPGLSQETQYFGPGTRLLVL.

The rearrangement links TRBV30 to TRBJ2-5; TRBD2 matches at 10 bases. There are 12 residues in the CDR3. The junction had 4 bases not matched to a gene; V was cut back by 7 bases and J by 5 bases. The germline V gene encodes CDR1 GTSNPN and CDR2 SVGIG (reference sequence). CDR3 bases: TGTGCCTTACGGACTAGCGGTGAGACCCAGTACTTC. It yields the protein CALRTSGETQYF.

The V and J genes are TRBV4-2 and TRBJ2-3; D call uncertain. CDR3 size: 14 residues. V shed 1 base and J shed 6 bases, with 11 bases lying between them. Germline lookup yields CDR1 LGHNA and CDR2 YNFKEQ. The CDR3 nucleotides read TGTGCCAGCAGCCAAGTGGAGAGCCTGGATACGCAGTATTTT. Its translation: CASSQVESLDTQYF.

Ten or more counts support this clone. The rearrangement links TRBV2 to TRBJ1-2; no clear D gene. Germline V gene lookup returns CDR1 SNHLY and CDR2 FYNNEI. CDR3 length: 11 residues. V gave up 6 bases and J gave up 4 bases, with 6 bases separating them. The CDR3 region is CASRRGYGYTF. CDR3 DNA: TGTGCCAGCAGACGGGGCTATGGCTACACCTTC. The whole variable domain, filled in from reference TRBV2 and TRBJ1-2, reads EPEVTQTPSHQVTQMGQEVILRCVPISNHLYFYWYRQILGQKVEFLVSFYNNEISEKSEIFDDQFSVERPDGSNFTLKIRSTKLEDSAMYFCASRRGYGYTFGSGTRLTVV.

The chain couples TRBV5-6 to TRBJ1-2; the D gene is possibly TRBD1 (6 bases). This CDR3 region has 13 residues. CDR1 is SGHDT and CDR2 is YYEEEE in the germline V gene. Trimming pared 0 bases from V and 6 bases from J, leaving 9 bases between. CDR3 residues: CASSLDRDDGYTF. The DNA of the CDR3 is TGTGCCAGCAGCTTGGACAGGGACGATGGCTACACCTTC.